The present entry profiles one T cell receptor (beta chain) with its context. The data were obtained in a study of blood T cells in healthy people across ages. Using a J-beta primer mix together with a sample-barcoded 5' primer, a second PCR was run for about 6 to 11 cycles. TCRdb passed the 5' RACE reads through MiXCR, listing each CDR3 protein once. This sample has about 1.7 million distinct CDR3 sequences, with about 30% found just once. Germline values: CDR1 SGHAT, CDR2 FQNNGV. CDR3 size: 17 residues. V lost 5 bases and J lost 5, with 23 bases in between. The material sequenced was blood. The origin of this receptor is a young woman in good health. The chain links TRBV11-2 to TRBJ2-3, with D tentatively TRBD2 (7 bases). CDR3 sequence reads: CASSRRGSGDERDTQYF. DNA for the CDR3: TGTGCCAGCAGCCGCAGGGGAAGCGGGGACGAGCGAGATACGCAGTATTTT.